A single sample gave rise to the 4 T cell receptor beta chains below, sequenced in a study of cytotoxic CD8 clonotypes in ibrutinib-treated CLL. TCRdb keeps only in-frame clones here, not all; method: immunoSEQ multiplex PCR. The sample lists roughly 9,000 clones, roughly 70% seen once, with about two fifths in the top ten. Sequencing was performed on PBMCs, taken before ibrutinib treatment. Receptor source: a human donor with chronic lymphocytic leukemia.

The chain carries TRBV6-6 and TRBJ2-7, with 10 bases that match TRBD2. V lost 5 bases to trimming and J lost 6 bases; unmatched junction nucleotides: 10. The germline V gene has CDR1 MNHNY and CDR2 SVGAGI (reference sequence). This CDR3 has 15 amino acids. CDR3 DNA: TGTGCCAGCAGTCCGGGGGCAGCGGGAGGGCTCGAGCAGTACTTC. It translates to CASSPGAAGGLEQYF.

The rearrangement joins TRBV30 to TRBJ1-2, with a tentative D call TRBD1 (5 bases). The germline gives CDR1 GTSNPN, CDR2 SVGIG (reference sequence). Trimming took 1 base from V and 8 from J, leaving 8 bases between them. There are 11 residues in the CDR3. The CDR3 sequence: CAWSGRGGYTF. Written as DNA, the CDR3 is TGTGCCTGGAGTGGTAGGGGCGGCTACACCTTC.

This chain links TRBV28 with TRBJ2-7; TRBD1 aligns across 7 bases. The CDR3 runs 14 residues. V trimming: 6 bases; J trimming: 0 bases; junction bases outside the gene matches: 5. Looked up from germline, CDR1 is MDHEN and CDR2 is SYDVKM. The CDR3 nucleotides read TGTGCCAGCAGCCGCGACAGGGACTCCTACGAGCAGTACTTC. Translation gives CASSRDRDSYEQYF.

In this sample, this clone is large (0.1 to 1%). This chain joins TRBV11-3 and TRBJ2-1; 8 positions agree with TRBD2. The length of the CDR3 is 17 residues. Per germline, CDR1 SGHNT and CDR2 YENEEA. The trim removed 3 bases at V and 3 bases at J, leaving 10 bases unmatched. CDR3 sequence (DNA): TGTGCCAGCAGCTTGGGCGGTCTAGCGGGTGTCTACAATGAGCAGTTCTTC. This gives the protein CASSLGGLAGVYNEQFF. The full variable domain, its missing parts supplied by reference TRBV11-3 and TRBJ2-1, is EAGVVQSPRYKIIEKKQPVAFWCNPISGHNTLYWYLQNLGQGPELLIRYENEEAVDDSQLPKDRFSAERLKGVDSTLKIQPAELGDSAVYLCASSLGGLAGVYNEQFFGPGTRLTVL.